The clone carrying this T cell receptor beta chain occurred once. The entry originates in a study of blood T cells in healthy people across ages. CDR1 is DFQATT and CDR2 is SNEGSKA in the germline V gene (reference sequence). V dropped 3 bases and J dropped 4; count of bases not matched to a gene: 10. This CDR3 region has 17 residues. For every donor, a draw yielded 8.5 to 10 milliliters of peripheral blood. The use of a sample-barcoded 5' primer and a J-beta primer mix characterized a second PCR of about 7 to 12 cycles. TCRdb called the 5' RACE reads again in MiXCR, with one record for every CDR3 protein. In the table there are 1.5 million to 2 million distinct CDR3 sequences, 28% of which are singletons.

This sequence joins TRBV20-1 and TRBJ2-3, with 13 bases fitting TRBD2. The TCR was taken from a woman in her twenties or thirties in good health. The specimen was blood. CDR3 bases: TGCAGTGCTAGGATCGAGCTACTAGCGGGAGGGCCAGATACGCAGTATTTT. It translates to CSARIELLAGGPDTQYF.